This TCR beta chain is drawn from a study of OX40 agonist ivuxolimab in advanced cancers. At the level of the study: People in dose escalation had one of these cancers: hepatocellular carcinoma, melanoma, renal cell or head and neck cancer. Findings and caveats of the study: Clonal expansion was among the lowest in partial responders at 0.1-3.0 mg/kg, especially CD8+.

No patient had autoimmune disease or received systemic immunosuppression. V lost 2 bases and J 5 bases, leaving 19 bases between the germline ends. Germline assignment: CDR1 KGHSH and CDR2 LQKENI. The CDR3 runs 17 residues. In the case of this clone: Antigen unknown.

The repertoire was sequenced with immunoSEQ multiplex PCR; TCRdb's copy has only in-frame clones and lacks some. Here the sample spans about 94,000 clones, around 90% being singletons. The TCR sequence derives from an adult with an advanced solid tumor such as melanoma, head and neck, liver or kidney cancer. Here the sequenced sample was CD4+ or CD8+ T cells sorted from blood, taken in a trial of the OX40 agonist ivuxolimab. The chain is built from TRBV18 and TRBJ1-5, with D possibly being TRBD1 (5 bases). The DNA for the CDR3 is TGTGCCAGCTCACCAGAAATCTCCGGGACGACGGATCAGCCCCAGCATTTT. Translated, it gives CASSPEISGTTDQPQHF.